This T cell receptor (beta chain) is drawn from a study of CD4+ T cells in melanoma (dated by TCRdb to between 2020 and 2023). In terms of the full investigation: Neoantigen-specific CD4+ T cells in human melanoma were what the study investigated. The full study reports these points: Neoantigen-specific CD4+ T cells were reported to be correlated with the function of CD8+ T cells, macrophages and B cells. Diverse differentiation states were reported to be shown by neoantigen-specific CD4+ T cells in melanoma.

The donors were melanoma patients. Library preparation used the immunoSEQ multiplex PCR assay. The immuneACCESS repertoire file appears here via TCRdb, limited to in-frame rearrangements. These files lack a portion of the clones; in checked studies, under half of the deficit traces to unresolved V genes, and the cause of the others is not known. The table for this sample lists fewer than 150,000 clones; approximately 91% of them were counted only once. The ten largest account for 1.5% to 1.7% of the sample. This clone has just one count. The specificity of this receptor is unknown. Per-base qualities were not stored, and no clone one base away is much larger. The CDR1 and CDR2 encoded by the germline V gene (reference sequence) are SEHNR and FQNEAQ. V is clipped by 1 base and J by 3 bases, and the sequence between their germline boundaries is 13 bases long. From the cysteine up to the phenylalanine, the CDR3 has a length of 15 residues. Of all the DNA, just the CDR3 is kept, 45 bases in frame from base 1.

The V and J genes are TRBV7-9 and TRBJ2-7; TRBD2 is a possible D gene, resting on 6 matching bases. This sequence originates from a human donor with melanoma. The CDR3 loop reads CASSLEVSGDYEQYF. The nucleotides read TGTGCCAGCAGCTTAGAAGTATCGGGGGACTACGAGCAGTACTTC. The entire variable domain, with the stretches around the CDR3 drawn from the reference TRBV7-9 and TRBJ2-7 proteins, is DTGVSQNPRHKITKRGQNVTFRCDPISEHNRLYWYRQTLGQGPEFLTYFQNEAQLEKSRLLSDRFSAERPKGSFSTLEIQRTEQGDSAMYLCASSLEVSGDYEQYFGPGTRLTVT.